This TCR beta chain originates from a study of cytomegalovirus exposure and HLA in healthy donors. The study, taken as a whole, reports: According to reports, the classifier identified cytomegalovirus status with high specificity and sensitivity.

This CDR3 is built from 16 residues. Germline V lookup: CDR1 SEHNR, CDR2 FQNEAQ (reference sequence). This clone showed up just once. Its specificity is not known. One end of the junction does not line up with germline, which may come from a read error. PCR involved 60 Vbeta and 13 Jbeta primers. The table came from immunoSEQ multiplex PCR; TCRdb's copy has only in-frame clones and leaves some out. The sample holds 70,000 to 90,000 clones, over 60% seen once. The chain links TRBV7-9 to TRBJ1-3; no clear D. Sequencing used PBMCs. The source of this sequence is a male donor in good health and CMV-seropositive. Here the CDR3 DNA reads TGTTCCAGCAGCCCCCGGGCCACTAGCTCTGGAAACACCATATATTTT. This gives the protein CSSSPRATSSGNTIYF.